This is a list of T cell receptor beta chains from one sample in a study of T cell repertoires in cytomegalovirus infection. TCRdb reanalysed the reads using MiXCR and keeps one entry per CDR3 protein. The table lists about 920,000 distinct CDR3 sequences, roughly a third of them singletons. These receptors are not linked to any known antigen. Sequenced material: cultured CD8+ T cells from PBMCs, taken from culture after CMV antigen stimulation. The receptors originated from a human donor in good health (CMV status not recorded). Some clones in this sample may be carry-over from other donors' samples. CDR3s include the opening cysteine and the closing phenylalanine or tryptophan. The D gene is left open where the match is weak. The size entry is marked missing in some rows and otherwise reads once, few, many or a size class.

clone size: NA; V gene: TRBV10-3; D gene: TRBD2; J gene: TRBJ2-1; CDR3 DNA: TGTGCCATCAGACAGACTAGCGGGGGGGCCGATGAGCAGTTCTTC; CDR3 protein: CAIRQTSGGADEQFF
clone size: NA; V gene: TRBV7-8; D gene: NA; J gene: TRBJ1-1; CDR3 DNA: TGTGCCAGCACCTTAGGATTGTCTAGTTCCTCTTTAGCGAACACTGAAGCTTTCTTT; CDR3 protein: CASTLGLSSSSLANTEAFF
clone size: NA; V gene: TRBV4-1; D gene: NA; J gene: TRBJ1-1; CDR3 DNA: TGCGCCAGCAGCCAAGGGGTGGAAACTGAAGCTTTCTTT; CDR3 protein: CASSQGVETEAFF
clone size: few; V gene: TRBV6-5; D gene: NA; J gene: TRBJ1-1; CDR3 DNA: TGTGCCAGCAGTTACGGCCACAGGGTGAACACTGAAGCTTTCTTT; CDR3 protein: CASSYGHRVNTEAFF
clone size: few; V gene: TRBV10-2; D gene: TRBD2; J gene: TRBJ2-3; CDR3 DNA: TGCGCCAGCAGTGAAGTAGCGGGGGGTTTTTATACGCAGTATTTT; CDR3 protein: CASSEVAGGFYTQYF
clone size: NA; V gene: TRBV9; D gene: TRBD2; J gene: TRBJ2-3; CDR3 DNA: TGTGCCAGCAGCGTAGAAAGCGGGGGGACCAAGGATACGCAGTATTTT; CDR3 protein: CASSVESGGTKDTQYF
clone size: NA; V gene: TRBV18; D gene: NA; J gene: TRBJ2-1; CDR3 DNA: TGTGCCAGCTCTCCGGACTACACCTCCTACAATGAGCAGTTCTTC; CDR3 protein: CASSPDYTSYNEQFF
clone size: few; V gene: TRBV20-1; D gene: NA; J gene: TRBJ2-2; CDR3 DNA: TGCAGTGCTAAGGTTCCGGGATCGAACACCGGGGAGCTGTTTTTT; CDR3 protein: CSAKVPGSNTGELFF
clone size: NA; V gene: TRBV6-5; D gene: TRBD2; J gene: TRBJ2-3; CDR3 DNA: TGTGCCAGCAGTTACACCTCTAGCGGGGGGGGGATGACAGATACGCAGTATTTT; CDR3 protein: CASSYTSSGGGMTDTQYF
clone size: few; V gene: TRBV7-2; D gene: NA; J gene: TRBJ2-7; CDR3 DNA: TGTGCCAGCAGCGGTGAAAACCCCTACGAGCAGTACTTC; CDR3 protein: CASSGENPYEQYF
clone size: NA; V gene: TRBV6-6; D gene: NA; J gene: TRBJ2-3; CDR3 DNA: TGTGCCAGCACCCGACCTGATAGCACAGATACGCAGTATTTT; CDR3 protein: CASTRPDSTDTQYF
clone size: NA; V gene: TRBV15; D gene: TRBD1; J gene: TRBJ1-5; CDR3 DNA: TGTGCCACCAGCACCCGGGACAGGTATTTGACTCAGCCCCAGCATTTT; CDR3 protein: CATSTRDRYLTQPQHF
clone size: few; V gene: TRBV12-3/TRBV12-4; D gene: TRBD1; J gene: TRBJ1-1; CDR3 DNA: TGTGCCAGCAGTGGGGTGACAGGGAAGAACACTGAAGCTTTCTTT; CDR3 protein: CASSGVTGKNTEAFF
clone size: few; V gene: TRBV7-6; D gene: TRBD1; J gene: TRBJ2-2; CDR3 DNA: TGTGCCAGCAGCTACAGGGGGATGGACACCGGGGAGCTGTTTTTT; CDR3 protein: CASSYRGMDTGELFF
clone size: few; V gene: TRBV27; D gene: NA; J gene: TRBJ2-5; CDR3 DNA: TGTGCCAGCAGTCGACCGGGACCCCTAGAGACCCAGTACTTC; CDR3 protein: CASSRPGPLETQYF
clone size: few; V gene: TRBV10-3; D gene: TRBD1; J gene: TRBJ1-4; CDR3 DNA: TGTGCCGTTGGGGACAGGCTTAATGAAAAACTGTTTTTT; CDR3 protein: CAVGDRLNEKLFF
clone size: NA; V gene: TRBV11-3; D gene: TRBD2; J gene: TRBJ2-3; CDR3 DNA: TGTGCCAGCAGCTCTGATCTAGCGGGGTCTAGCACAGATACGCAGTATTTT; CDR3 protein: CASSSDLAGSSTDTQYF
clone size: few; V gene: TRBV10-3; D gene: TRBD1; J gene: TRBJ2-6; CDR3 DNA: TGTGCCTCAGATACGGGACAGAGCTCTGGGGCCAACGTCCTGACTTTC; CDR3 protein: CASDTGQSSGANVLTF
clone size: few; V gene: TRBV15; D gene: NA; J gene: TRBJ2-6; CDR3 DNA: TGTGCCACCAGCAAAACAGGCTCTGGGGCCAACGTCCTGACTTTC; CDR3 protein: CATSKTGSGANVLTF
clone size: NA; V gene: TRBV12-3/TRBV12-4; D gene: NA; J gene: TRBJ1-3; CDR3 DNA: TGTGCCAGCACCTATCAGGGGCGCGGAAACACCATATATTTT; CDR3 protein: CASTYQGRGNTIYF
clone size: NA; V gene: TRBV7-2; D gene: NA; J gene: TRBJ1-1; CDR3 DNA: TGTGCCAGCAGCTTAGCCTCTGGTTCGAGAGGGAACACTGAAGCTTTCTTT; CDR3 protein: CASSLASGSRGNTEAFF
clone size: NA; V gene: TRBV4-2; D gene: NA; J gene: TRBJ2-1; CDR3 DNA: TGTGCCAGCAGCCTCGTAGAGGATGAGCAGTTCTTC; CDR3 protein: CASSLVEDEQFF
clone size: few; V gene: TRBV7-3; D gene: TRBD1; J gene: TRBJ2-2; CDR3 DNA: TGTGCCAGCAGCTACAGGGGGTCGAACACCGGGGAGCTGTTTTTT; CDR3 protein: CASSYRGSNTGELFF
clone size: many; V gene: TRBV6-1; D gene: NA; J gene: TRBJ2-3; CDR3 DNA: TGTGCCAGCAGTAAAGCTAGTTTCGGGGCTTATACGCAGTATTTT; CDR3 protein: CASSKASFGAYTQYF
clone size: NA; V gene: TRBV12-3/TRBV12-4; D gene: TRBD2; J gene: TRBJ2-2; CDR3 DNA: TGTGCCAGCAGTTCCCGGGGGGGCGCGGCCGGGGAGCTGTTTTTT; CDR3 protein: CASSSRGGAAGELFF
clone size: few; V gene: TRBV7-9; D gene: TRBD1; J gene: TRBJ1-2; CDR3 DNA: TGTGCCAGCAGCTTAGTAGGGCAGGGGGCTCTTACCTATGGCTACACCTTC; CDR3 protein: CASSLVGQGALTYGYTF
clone size: NA; V gene: TRBV7-9; D gene: TRBD1; J gene: TRBJ1-4; CDR3 DNA: TGTGCCAGCAAAAGGGACAGGAATGAAAAACTGTTTTTT; CDR3 protein: CASKRDRNEKLFF
clone size: NA; V gene: TRBV10-2; D gene: NA; J gene: TRBJ2-3; CDR3 DNA: TGCGCCAGCAGTGAAAACAGGGCAGATACGCAGTATTTT; CDR3 protein: CASSENRADTQYF
clone size: few; V gene: TRBV7-9; D gene: NA; J gene: TRBJ1-3; CDR3 DNA: TGTGCCAGCAGCTTAGTGCACAAGAGCTCTGGAAACACCATATATTTT; CDR3 protein: CASSLVHKSSGNTIYF
clone size: few; V gene: TRBV7-2; D gene: NA; J gene: TRBJ2-2; CDR3 DNA: TGTGCCAGCCGGCCGGGGCTCCCCGGGGAGCTGTTTTTT; CDR3 protein: CASRPGLPGELFF
clone size: many; V gene: TRBV7-8; D gene: TRBD1; J gene: TRBJ1-1; CDR3 DNA: TGTGCCAGCAGACAGACAGGGACAGCGTTTATGGGGATGAACACTGAAGCTTTCTTT; CDR3 protein: CASRQTGTAFMGMNTEAFF
clone size: many; V gene: TRBV7-2; D gene: TRBD1; J gene: TRBJ2-1; CDR3 DNA: TGTGCCAGCAGCTTGACAGGGGGTGCAAACAATGAGCAGTTCTTC; CDR3 protein: CASSLTGGANNEQFF
clone size: NA; V gene: TRBV19; D gene: NA; J gene: TRBJ1-1; CDR3 DNA: TGTGCCAGTAGGGCCGATAATCCTGAAGCTTTCTTT; CDR3 protein: CASRADNPEAFF
clone size: few; V gene: TRBV27; D gene: NA; J gene: TRBJ1-6; CDR3 DNA: TGTGCCAGCAGTCTACAGGACACCTATAATTCACCCCTCCACTTT; CDR3 protein: CASSLQDTYNSPLHF
clone size: few; V gene: TRBV12-5; D gene: TRBD1; J gene: TRBJ2-1; CDR3 DNA: TGTGCTAGTGGTCCCGGACAGGGGGCCTACAATGAGCAGTTCTTC; CDR3 protein: CASGPGQGAYNEQFF
clone size: few; V gene: TRBV11-3; D gene: NA; J gene: TRBJ2-3; CDR3 DNA: TGTGCCAGCAGCTCGCAGGGGGGAAGTACAGATACGCAGTATTTT; CDR3 protein: CASSSQGGSTDTQYF
clone size: NA; V gene: TRBV29-1; D gene: NA; J gene: TRBJ1-1; CDR3 DNA: TGCAGCGGGGGGCGGGAGGGCACTGAAGCTTTCTTT; CDR3 protein: CSGGREGTEAFF
clone size: few; V gene: TRBV27; D gene: NA; J gene: TRBJ2-7; CDR3 DNA: TGTGCCAGCAGTTTTGGGGGGCTGATGCAGTACTTC; CDR3 protein: CASSFGGLMQYF
clone size: NA; V gene: TRBV19; D gene: TRBD1; J gene: TRBJ2-7; CDR3 DNA: TGTGCCAGTAGTGAAGACAGGGGGGCCTCCTACGAGCAGTACTTC; CDR3 protein: CASSEDRGASYEQYF
clone size: NA; V gene: TRBV2; D gene: NA; J gene: TRBJ1-1; CDR3 DNA: TGTGCCAGCAGTCGGACAGAAGAAGCTTTCTTT; CDR3 protein: CASSRTEEAFF
clone size: few; V gene: TRBV5-1; D gene: NA; J gene: TRBJ1-1; CDR3 DNA: TGCGCCAGCAGCCCAGAGTTCGGGGCCACCTCGTACACTGAAGCTTTCTTT; CDR3 protein: CASSPEFGATSYTEAFF
clone size: few; V gene: TRBV19; D gene: TRBD2; J gene: TRBJ2-1; CDR3 DNA: TGTGCCAGTAGCGAGACTAGCCTGGGCAATGAGCAGTTCTTC; CDR3 protein: CASSETSLGNEQFF
clone size: NA; V gene: TRBV6-6; D gene: NA; J gene: TRBJ1-4; CDR3 DNA: TGTGCCAGCAGTGAGCCACCCCCCCCCCCTGTATGGGAAAAACTGTTTTTT; CDR3 protein: CASSEPPPPPVWEKLFF
clone size: once; V gene: TRBV27; D gene: TRBD1; J gene: TRBJ2-7; CDR3 DNA: TGTGCCAGCAGTTTATCCCGGACAGGGTTTCGGCAGTACTTC; CDR3 protein: CASSLSRTGFRQYF
clone size: NA; V gene: TRBV6-5; D gene: NA; J gene: TRBJ1-2; CDR3 DNA: TGTGCCAGCCGAAACACCCCCTATGGCTACACCTTC; CDR3 protein: CASRNTPYGYTF
clone size: NA; V gene: TRBV7-2; D gene: NA; J gene: TRBJ2-3; CDR3 DNA: TGTGCCAACAGCCCCTACGGGGGCGGAACAGATACGCAGTATTTT; CDR3 protein: CANSPYGGGTDTQYF